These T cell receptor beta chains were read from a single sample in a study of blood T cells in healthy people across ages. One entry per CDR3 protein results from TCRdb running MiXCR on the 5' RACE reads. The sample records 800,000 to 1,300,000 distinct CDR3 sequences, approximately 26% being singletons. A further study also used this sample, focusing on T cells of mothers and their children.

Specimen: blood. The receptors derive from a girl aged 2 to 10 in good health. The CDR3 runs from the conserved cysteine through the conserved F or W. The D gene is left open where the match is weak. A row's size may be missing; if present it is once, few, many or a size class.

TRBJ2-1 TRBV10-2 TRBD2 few TGCGCCAGCAGGGGGACTAGCGGGGGGGCGCATGAGCAGTTCTTC CASRGTSGGAHEQFF
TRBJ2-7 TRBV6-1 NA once TGTGCCAGCAATGAACCCGGGACAAGCTACGAGCAGTACTTC CASNEPGTSYEQYF
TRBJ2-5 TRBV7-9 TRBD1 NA TGTGCCAGCAGCTTAACAGGACAGGACCCTTACTTC CASSLTGQDPYF
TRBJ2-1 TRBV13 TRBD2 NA TGTGCCAGCAGCTTAGTCCGAGCGGGGTACAATGAGCAGTTCTTC CASSLVRAGYNEQFF
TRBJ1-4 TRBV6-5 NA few TGTGCCAGCAGTCGCGGGGCGGGCGGTGAAAAACTGTTTTTT CASSRGAGGEKLFF
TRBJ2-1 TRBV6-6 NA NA TGTGCCAGCAGTTATTTCGCCCAGGGGAGAGGTGAGCAGTTCTTC CASSYFAQGRGEQFF
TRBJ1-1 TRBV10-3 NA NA TGTGCCATCAGTGGAGGTGGAAAAGCTTTCTTT CAISGGGKAFF
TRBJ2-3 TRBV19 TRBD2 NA TGTGCCAGTAGTATTTCGCGGGGGGGCACAGATACGCAGTATTTT CASSISRGGTDTQYF
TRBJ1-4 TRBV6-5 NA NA TGTGCCAGCAGTCAAAACGGGGAAAAACTGTTTTTT CASSQNGEKLFF
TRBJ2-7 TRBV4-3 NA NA TGCGCCAGCAGCCAAGGGTTAGCCAGATACGAGCAGTACTTC CASSQGLARYEQYF
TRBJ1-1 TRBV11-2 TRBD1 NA TGTGCCAGCAGCTGGACAGGACGGGGCGAGAACACTGAAGCTTTCTTT CASSWTGRGENTEAFF
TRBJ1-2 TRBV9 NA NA TGTGCCAGCAGCACCCGAGTTGGGGTTCTTGACTATGGCTACACCTTC CASSTRVGVLDYGYTF
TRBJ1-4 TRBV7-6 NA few TGTGCCAGCAGCGATCAGGGATTTACTAATGAAAAACTGTTTTTT CASSDQGFTNEKLFF
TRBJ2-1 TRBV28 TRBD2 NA TGTGCCAGCAGTTCCCCAGCGGGAGGTGGCTACAATGAGCAGTTCTTC CASSSPAGGGYNEQFF
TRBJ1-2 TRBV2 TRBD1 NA TGTGCCAGCAGTGAAGCGGACAGGGTCTCCTATGGCTACACCTTC CASSEADRVSYGYTF
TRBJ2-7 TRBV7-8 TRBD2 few TGTGCCAGCAGCTTATCCCGACTAGCGGGATACTACGAGCAGTACTTC CASSLSRLAGYYEQYF
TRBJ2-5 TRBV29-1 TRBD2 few TGCAGCGGACTGGCGGGAGGTGGGGAGACCCAGTACTTC CSGLAGGGETQYF
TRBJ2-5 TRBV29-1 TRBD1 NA TGCAGCGTTGAAGCGCCGGGACAGGGGGCCGAGACCCAGTACTTC CSVEAPGQGAETQYF
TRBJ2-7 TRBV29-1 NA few TGCAGCGTTGAAGATCAAGGGGTTTACGAGCAGTACTTC CSVEDQGVYEQYF
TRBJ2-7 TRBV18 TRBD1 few TGTGCCAGCTCACCATCGGGACAGGTCCGGTACGAGCAGTACTTC CASSPSGQVRYEQYF
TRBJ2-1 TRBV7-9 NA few TGTGCCAGCAGACTTGTCGCCGCCGATGAGCAGTTCTTC CASRLVAADEQFF
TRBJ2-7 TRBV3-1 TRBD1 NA TGTGCCAGCAGCCCTACAACTTGGGACAGGAGGACCAACGAGCAGTACTTC CASSPTTWDRRTNEQYF
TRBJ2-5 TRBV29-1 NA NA TGCAGCGGTTCAGGGGTCCTACAAGAGACCCAGTACTTC CSGSGVLQETQYF
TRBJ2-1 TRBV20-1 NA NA TGCAGCGGAACATTGGATAGCTCCTACAATGAGCAGTTCTTC CSGTLDSSYNEQFF
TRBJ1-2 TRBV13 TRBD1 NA TGTGCCAGCAGGGAGACAGGGACCAACTATGGCTACGCCTTC CASRETGTNYGYAF
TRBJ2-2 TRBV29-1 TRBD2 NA TGCAGCGTCCCTTCTACTAGCGGGTGGGGCACCGGGGAGCTGTTTTTT CSVPSTSGWGTGELFF
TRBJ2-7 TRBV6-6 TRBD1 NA TGTGCCAGCAGAACTTCCCGGACAGGGGGATCCTACGAGCAGTACTTC CASRTSRTGGSYEQYF
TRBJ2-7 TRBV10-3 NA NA TGTGCCATCAGTGAGAGCGGACAGCGCTCCTACGAGCAGTACTTC CAISESGQRSYEQYF
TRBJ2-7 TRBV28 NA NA TGTGCCAGCAGTCTCGCCGGGACTGGGGATAACGAGCAGTACTTC CASSLAGTGDNEQYF
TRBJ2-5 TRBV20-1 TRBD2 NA TGCAGTGCTAGAGATCCACTAGCGGGCTTCCAAGAGACCCAGTACTTC CSARDPLAGFQETQYF
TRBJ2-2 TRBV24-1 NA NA TGTGCCACCAGTGAAGCCGGGCTCAACACCGGGGAGCTGTTTTTT CATSEAGLNTGELFF
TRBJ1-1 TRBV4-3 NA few TGCGCCAGCAGCCAACTTGTCTGGGGTATTGACACTGAAGCTTTCTTT CASSQLVWGIDTEAFF
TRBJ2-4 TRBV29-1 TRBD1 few TGCAGCGCTTGGGACAGCAAAAACATTCAGTACTTC CSAWDSKNIQYF
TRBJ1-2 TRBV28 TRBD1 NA TGTGCCAGCAGTCACAGGGGGACAAACTATGGCTACACCTTC CASSHRGTNYGYTF
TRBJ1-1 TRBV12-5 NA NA TGTGCTAGTGGTTTGTATCGGTTTGAAGCTTTCTTT CASGLYRFEAFF
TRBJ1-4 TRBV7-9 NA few TGTGCCAGCAGCTTAATTCAACAGGGTTGGAGTGAAAAACTGTTTTTT CASSLIQQGWSEKLFF
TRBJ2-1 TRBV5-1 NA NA TGCGCCAGCAGCTTGTCAAATCTGAATGAGCAGTTCTTC CASSLSNLNEQFF
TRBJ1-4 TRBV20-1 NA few TGCAGTGCTACGAAACAGGGCACCTTTGAAAAACTGTTTTTT CSATKQGTFEKLFF
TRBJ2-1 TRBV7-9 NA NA TGTGCCAGCAGCTCCTCCGTCAGCTCCTACAATGAGCAGTTCTTC CASSSSVSSYNEQFF
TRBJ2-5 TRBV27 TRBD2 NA TGTGCCAGCAGTTTATCGATAGCGGGAACAGTGACCCAGTACTTC CASSLSIAGTVTQYF
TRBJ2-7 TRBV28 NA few TGTGCCAGCAGTTTATTACTAGCCGAGCAGTACTTC CASSLLLAEQYF
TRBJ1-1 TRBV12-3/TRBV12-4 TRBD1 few TGTGCCAGCAGTGGGACAGACACTGAAGCTTTCTTT CASSGTDTEAFF
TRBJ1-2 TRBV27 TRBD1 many TGTGCCAGCAGTTTTGCAGGGGGCTATGGCTACACCTTC CASSFAGGYGYTF